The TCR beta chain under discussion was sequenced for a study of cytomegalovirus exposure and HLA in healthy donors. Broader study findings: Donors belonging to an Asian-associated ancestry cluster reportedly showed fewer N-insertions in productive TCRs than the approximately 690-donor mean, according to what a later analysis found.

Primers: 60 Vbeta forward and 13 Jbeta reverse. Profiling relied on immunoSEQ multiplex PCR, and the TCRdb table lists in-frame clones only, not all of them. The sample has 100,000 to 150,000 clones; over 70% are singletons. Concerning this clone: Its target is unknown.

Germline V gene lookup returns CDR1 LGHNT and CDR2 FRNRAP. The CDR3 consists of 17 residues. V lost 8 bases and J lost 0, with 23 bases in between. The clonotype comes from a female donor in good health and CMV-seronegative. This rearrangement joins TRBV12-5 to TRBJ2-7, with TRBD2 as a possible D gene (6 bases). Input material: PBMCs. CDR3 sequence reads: CASRNRPTGTHSYEQYF. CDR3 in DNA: TGTGCTAGTCGCAACCGCCCCACCGGGACTCACTCCTACGAGCAGTACTTC.